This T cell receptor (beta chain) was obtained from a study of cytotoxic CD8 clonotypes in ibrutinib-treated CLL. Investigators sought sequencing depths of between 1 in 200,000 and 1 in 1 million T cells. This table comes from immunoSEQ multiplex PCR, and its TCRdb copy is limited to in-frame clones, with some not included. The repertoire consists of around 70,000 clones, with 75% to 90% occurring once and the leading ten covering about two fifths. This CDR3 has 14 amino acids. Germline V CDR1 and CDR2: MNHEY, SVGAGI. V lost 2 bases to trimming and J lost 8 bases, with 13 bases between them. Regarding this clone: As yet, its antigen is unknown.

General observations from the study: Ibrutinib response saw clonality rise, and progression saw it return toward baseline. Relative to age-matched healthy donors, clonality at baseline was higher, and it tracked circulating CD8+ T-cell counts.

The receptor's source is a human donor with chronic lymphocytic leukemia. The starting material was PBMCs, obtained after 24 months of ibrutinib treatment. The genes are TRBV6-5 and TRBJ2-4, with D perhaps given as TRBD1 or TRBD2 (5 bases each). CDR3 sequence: CASSYGGRADIQYF. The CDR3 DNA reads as TGTGCCAGCAGTTACGGGGGACGCGCGGACATTCAGTACTTC.